The rows below give T cell receptor beta chains drawn from one sample of a study of blood T cell repertoires in COVID-19. Produced via immunoSEQ multiplex PCR; TCRdb's table is partial and in-frame only. Of 90,000 to 100,000 clones in the sample, 85% are singletons; the top ten hold roughly 40%. The sample consisted of peripheral blood. Every receptor here comes from a man older than 75 with acute or convalescent COVID-19. The CDR3 runs from the conserved cysteine through the conserved F or W. A D gene is named only where the DNA matches it firmly. Part of the rows lack a size; the others show once, few, many or a class for expanded clones.

clone_size	d_call	v_call	j_call	cdr3_aa	cdr3_nt
-	TRBD1	TRBV28	TRBJ2-1	CASSSTGPNEQFF	TGTGCCAGCAGTTCGACAGGGCCCAATGAGCAGTTCTTC
-	TRBD1	TRBV10-1	TRBJ2-3	CASSAGGDTQYF	TGCGCCAGCAGTGCAGGGGGAGATACGCAGTATTTT
-	TRBD1	TRBV30	TRBJ2-7	CAWSPGQGRYF	TGTGCCTGGAGTCCGGGACAGGGACGGTACTTC
-	TRBD1	TRBV3-1/TRBV3-2	TRBJ1-3	CASSPRQGAGSGNTIYF	TGTGCCAGCAGCCCCCGACAGGGAGCCGGCTCTGGAAACACCATATATTTT
few	-	TRBV7-3	TRBJ2-2	CASRPQGTNTGELFF	TGTGCCAGCAGACCCCAGGGGACGAACACCGGGGAGCTGTTTTTT
-	-	TRBV12-5	TRBJ2-3	CASGFGPQRVSTDTQYF	TGTGCTAGTGGTTTCGGCCCCCAGCGGGTCAGCACAGATACGCAGTATTTT
-	-	TRBV6-4	TRBJ1-5	CASTTGQQNQPQHF	TGTGCCAGCACGACCGGACAGCAAAATCAGCCCCAGCATTTT
-	TRBD1	TRBV19	TRBJ2-1	CASSTPTGGAGEQFF	TGTGCCAGTAGTACGCCGACAGGGGGCGCGGGGGAGCAGTTCTTC
-	TRBD1	TRBV6-5	TRBJ1-4	CASSSTGGTNEKLFF	TGTGCCAGCAGTTCTACAGGGGGAACGAATGAAAAACTGTTTTTT
-	TRBD1	TRBV27	TRBJ1-1	CASSTLGGAYTEAFF	TGTGCCAGCAGTACCCTAGGGGGCGCGTACACTGAAGCTTTCTTT
-	-	TRBV4-2	TRBJ2-2	CASSQDGGFGELFF	TGTGCCAGCAGCCAAGATGGGGGGTTCGGGGAGCTGTTTTTT
-	TRBD1	TRBV20-1	TRBJ1-2	CSASEAGQGNYGYTF	TGCAGTGCCAGTGAGGCGGGACAGGGGAACTATGGCTACACCTTC
few	-	TRBV7-2	TRBJ2-7	CASSIPQGLRQYF	TGTGCCAGCAGCATCCCACAGGGTTTAAGGCAGTACTTC
once	TRBD2	TRBV3-1/TRBV3-2	TRBJ2-7	CASSPGTSGYEQYF	TGTGCCAGCAGTCCCGGGACTAGCGGATACGAGCAGTACTTC
-	TRBD1	TRBV27	TRBJ1-1	CASSTHPQGRPTEAFF	TGTGCCAGCAGTACCCACCCACAGGGGAGGCCCACTGAAGCTTTCTTT
-	TRBD2	TRBV3-1/TRBV3-2	TRBJ2-3	CASSLGSGRSTDTQYF	TGTGCCAGCAGCCTCGGTAGCGGGAGGAGCACAGATACGCAGTATTTT
-	-	TRBV6-5	TRBJ1-4	CASSYSGGAGEKLFF	TGTGCCAGCAGTTACTCAGGGGGGGCCGGGGAAAAACTGTTTTTT
-	TRBD2	TRBV24-1	TRBJ2-3	CATSDPGTSGRTSDTQYF	TGTGCCACCAGTGACCCTGGGACTAGCGGGAGGACTTCGGATACGCAGTATTTT
once	TRBD1	TRBV11-1	TRBJ2-1	CASSITGTVEQFF	TGTGCCAGCAGCATCACCGGGACAGTTGAGCAGTTCTTC
-	TRBD2	TRBV28	TRBJ2-1	CASSPFNGGRPNNEQFF	TGTGCCAGCAGTCCCTTCAATGGCGGGAGGCCCAACAATGAGCAGTTCTTC
-	TRBD1	TRBV30	TRBJ1-6	CAWSVRQGRSSPLHF	TGTGCCTGGAGTGTACGACAGGGGAGGAGTTCACCCCTCCACTTT
-	-	TRBV28	TRBJ2-7	CASSRTAYEQYF	TGTGCCAGCAGTAGGACTGCGTACGAGCAGTACTTC
-	TRBD1	TRBV19	TRBJ1-1	CASSQDRAVNTEAFF	TGTGCCAGTAGTCAGGACAGGGCCGTGAACACTGAAGCTTTCTTT
few	-	TRBV5-4	TRBJ1-2	CASSPQGKRDYGYTF	TGTGCCAGCAGCCCACAGGGTAAGAGGGACTATGGCTACACCTTC
-	TRBD1	TRBV19	TRBJ1-1	CASLTGGERAEAFF	TGTGCCAGTCTAACAGGGGGCGAGCGGGCTGAAGCTTTCTTT
-	-	TRBV7-9	TRBJ1-2	CASSPDRFYGYTF	TGTGCCAGCAGTCCTGACAGGTTCTATGGCTACACCTTC
-	-	TRBV10-1	TRBJ1-2	CAQRGVGDGYTF	TGCGCGCAGCGGGGGGTAGGGGATGGCTACACCTTC